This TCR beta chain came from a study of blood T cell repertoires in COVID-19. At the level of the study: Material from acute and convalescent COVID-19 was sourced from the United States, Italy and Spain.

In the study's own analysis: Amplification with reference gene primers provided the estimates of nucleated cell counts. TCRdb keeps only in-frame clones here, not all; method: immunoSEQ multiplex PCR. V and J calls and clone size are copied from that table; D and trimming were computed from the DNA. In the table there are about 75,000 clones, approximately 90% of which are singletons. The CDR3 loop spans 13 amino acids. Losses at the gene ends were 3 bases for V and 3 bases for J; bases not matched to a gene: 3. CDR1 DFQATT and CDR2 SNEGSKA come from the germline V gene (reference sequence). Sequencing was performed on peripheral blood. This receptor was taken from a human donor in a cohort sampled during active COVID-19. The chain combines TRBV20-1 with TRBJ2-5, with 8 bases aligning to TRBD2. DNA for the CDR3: TGCAGTGCTAGTATTAGCGGGAAAGAGACCCAGTACTTC. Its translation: CSASISGKETQYF.